This T cell receptor beta chain was sequenced for a study of blood T cell repertoires in COVID-19. Study-level background: COVID-19 samples collected from the United States, Italy and Spain covered acute and convalescent phases.

Measured with immunoSEQ multiplex PCR; TCRdb has only the in-frame clones, and not every one. There are 150,000 to 200,000 clones in the sample; around four fifths occur only once, and 2% to 2.5% lies in the top ten. The CDR3 consists of 13 residues. Trimming took off 1 base at V and 3 bases at J, with 7 bases between the two ends. Germline V gene data show CDR1 as SGHTA and CDR2 as FQGNSA. The rearrangement joins TRBV7-2 to TRBJ2-7; D call uncertain. The receptor was derived from a woman aged 80 or over with acute or convalescent COVID-19. Sequencing was done on a sample of peripheral blood. The CDR3 sequence is CASSLEQIYEQYF. CDR3 DNA sequence: TGTGCCAGCAGCTTAGAACAGATCTACGAGCAGTACTTC.